This T cell receptor (beta chain) was profiled in a study of blood T cell repertoires in COVID-19. Germline loops: CDR1 LNHDA, CDR2 SQIVND (reference sequence). After removal of 7 bases from V and 6 bases from J, the junction contained 4 bases not matched to a gene. The CDR3 loop spans 13 amino acids. This clone was observed a handful of times. Measured with immunoSEQ multiplex PCR; TCRdb has only the in-frame clones, and not every one. Of approximately 200,000 clones in the sample, approximately 80% were seen once. This TCR derives from a woman aged 50 to 60 with acute or convalescent COVID-19. The chain joins TRBV19 to TRBJ2-3, with 10 bases identical to TRBD2. The source material was peripheral blood. The CDR3 sequence: CASTSGSADTQYF. As DNA, the CDR3 is TGTGCCAGTACTAGCGGGAGTGCGGATACGCAGTATTTT.